Many counts were recorded for the clone carrying this TCR beta chain. Antigen unknown. Construction of TCR beta libraries relied on iRepertoire HTBI primers and on Arm-PCR targeting CDR3 regions. TCRdb passed the multiplex PCR reads through MiXCR, listing each CDR3 protein once. The sample lists 410,000 or so distinct CDR3 sequences; about 15% were seen once. Indicated time point: newly diagnosed GD, antithyroid drugs for less than 3 months. From PBMCs, RNA was extracted and then used to make the TCR library. This sample is part of a study of regulatory T cells in long-lasting Graves disease. Study-level points and caveats: TCR diversity was lower in persistent Graves' patients than in newly diagnosed ones.

V was pared by 5 bases and J by 0 bases, with 7 bases between. In germline, CDR1 is MDHEN, CDR2 SYDVKM. The length of the CDR3 is 13 residues. These data were also reused for a study on T cells in Graves' hyperthyroidism and ophthalmopathy. That work contributes: Most clonotypes expanded in thyroid above 0.001 were likewise present in blood.

The specimen comprised peripheral blood mononuclear cells (PBMCs), sampled at new diagnosis, from a patient treated with antithyroid drugs. This chain joins TRBV28 and TRBJ1-1; no clear D gene. The source is a woman in her twenties or thirties with Graves disease. Written as DNA, the CDR3 is TGTGCCAGCAGTAAAGAACTGAACACTGAAGCTTTCTTT. Protein sequence: CASSKELNTEAFF.